This T cell receptor beta chain was profiled in a study of blood T cell repertoires in COVID-19. At the level of the study: From the United States, Italy and Spain came samples of acute and convalescent COVID-19.

This table comes from immunoSEQ multiplex PCR, and its TCRdb copy is limited to in-frame clones, with some not included. This sample has roughly 180,000 clones, with about 85% found just once. This clone came up once. Sequences were obtained from peripheral blood. This clonotype was obtained from a woman in her 50s with COVID-19, enrolled during active disease.

CDR3 bases: TGTGCCAGCAGCGTAGCTGCGGCGGGGCGGGGGACAGATACGCAGTATTTT. Translating it yields CASSVAAAGRGTDTQYF. This chain connects TRBV9 to TRBJ2-3, with 7 bases aligning to TRBD2. J gave up 3 bases and V 0 bases, and 10 bases lay outside the gene matches. The germline gives CDR1 SGDLS, CDR2 YYNGEE. The CDR3 loop spans 17 amino acids. Full variable domain (remainder filled in from reference TRBV9 and TRBJ2-3): DSGVTQTPKHLITATGQRVTLRCSPRSGDLSVYWYQQSLDQGLQFLIQYYNGEERAKGNILERFSAQQFPDLHSELNLSSLELGDSALYFCASSVAAAGRGTDTQYFGPGTRLTVL.